Listed below are T cell receptor beta chains from one sample, sequenced in a study of OX40 agonist ivuxolimab in advanced cancers. TCRdb's table, derived via immunoSEQ multiplex PCR, lists solely in-frame clones and lacks some. The data show 75,000 to 100,000 clones, with roughly nine tenths seen just once and around 6% held by the top ten. The material sequenced was CD4+ or CD8+ T cells sorted from blood, taken in a trial of the OX40 agonist ivuxolimab. The origin of the receptors is an adult with an advanced solid tumor such as melanoma, head and neck, liver or kidney cancer. CDR3s include the opening cysteine and the closing phenylalanine or tryptophan. The D gene is left open where the match is weak. Clone size is shown for a subset of rows, as once, few, many or a class of expanded clone.

TRBV7-8,.,.,TRBJ1-4,CASSSNSQGISEKLFF,TGTGCCAGCAGCTCTAATTCACAGGGTATAAGTGAAAAACTGTTTTTT
TRBV19,TRBD1,.,TRBJ2-2,CASSLPTPGGGELFF,TGTGCCAGTAGTCTCCCGACCCCAGGGGGCGGGGAGCTGTTTTTT
TRBV6-5,.,once,TRBJ2-7,CASSTYSYEQYF,TGTGCCAGCAGTACGTACAGCTACGAGCAGTACTTC
TRBV7-2,TRBD2,.,TRBJ2-7,CASSLEGGPRYEQYF,TGTGCCAGCAGCTTAGAGGGAGGGCCCCGCTACGAGCAGTACTTC
TRBV4-1,.,.,TRBJ2-2,CASSQEGAGVNTGELFF,TGCGCCAGCAGCCAAGAGGGGGCGGGTGTGAACACCGGGGAGCTGTTTTTT
TRBV4-1,TRBD1,.,TRBJ1-6,CASSQVTGVNSPLHF,TGCGCCAGCAGCCAAGTGACAGGGGTCAATTCACCCCTCCACTTT
TRBV10-3,TRBD1,.,TRBJ1-1,CAISGQGVSEAFF,TGTGCCATCAGTGGACAGGGGGTATCTGAAGCTTTCTTT
TRBV6-6,TRBD2,few,TRBJ2-7,CASSYTGTSREQYF,TGTGCCAGCAGTTACACCGGGACTAGTCGCGAGCAGTACTTC
TRBV7-3,.,once,TRBJ2-1,CASSFVPGEQFF,TGTGCCAGCAGCTTTGTCCCCGGGGAGCAGTTCTTC
TRBV7-8,TRBD2,.,TRBJ2-2,CASSAPPGGTNTGELFF,TGTGCCAGCAGCGCCCCGCCGGGGGGAACGAACACCGGGGAGCTGTTTTTT
TRBV20-1,.,.,TRBJ2-3,CSAGPLDTQYF,TGCAGTGCAGGACCCTTGGATACGCAGTATTTT
TRBV14,.,.,TRBJ2-1,CASSQAPPESNEQFF,TGTGCCAGCAGCCAAGCCCCACCAGAAAGCAATGAGCAGTTCTTC
TRBV30,.,.,TRBJ1-6,CAWAPLDARNSPLHF,TGTGCCTGGGCCCCGCTAGACGCTCGGAATTCACCCCTCCACTTT
TRBV6-5,.,.,TRBJ1-2,CASSGTESNYGYTF,TGTGCCAGCAGTGGGACCGAGTCTAACTATGGCTACACCTTC
TRBV5-8,TRBD1,.,TRBJ1-1,CASSLQGGTEAFF,TGTGCCAGCAGTTTACAGGGGGGCACTGAAGCTTTCTTT
TRBV11-2,.,.,TRBJ1-4,CASSSLKRGTNEKLFF,TGTGCCAGCAGCTCCCTAAAGCGGGGGACTAATGAAAAACTGTTTTTT
TRBV19,.,few,TRBJ2-5,CASSIGLGTGETQYF,TGTGCCAGTAGTATAGGACTAGGGACGGGGGAGACCCAGTACTTC
TRBV6-1,TRBD1,once,TRBJ2-7,CASSSTGGALYEQYF,TGTGCCAGCAGTTCCACAGGGGGAGCCCTCTACGAGCAGTACTTC
TRBV7-2,TRBD1,.,TRBJ1-2,CASSLETGYYGYTF,TGTGCCAGCAGCTTAGAGACAGGGTACTATGGCTACACCTTC
TRBV9,.,few,TRBJ1-1,CASSVDIYTEAFF,TGTGCCAGCAGCGTAGACATCTATACTGAAGCTTTCTTT
TRBV11-2,TRBD1,.,TRBJ2-7,CASSLAPGTGGYEQYF,TGTGCCAGCAGCTTAGCACCCGGGACAGGGGGCTACGAGCAGTACTTC
TRBV27,TRBD1,few,TRBJ1-6,CASTTGVWGNSPLHF,TGTGCCAGCACCACAGGGGTGTGGGGGAATTCACCCCTCCACTTT
TRBV30,.,.,TRBJ1-5,CAWSVTDDQPQHF,TGTGCCTGGAGTGTAACAGACGATCAGCCCCAGCATTTT
TRBV6-1,.,.,TRBJ1-1,CASRERDANLNTEAFF,TGTGCCAGCAGAGAACGGGACGCCAACCTGAACACTGAAGCTTTCTTT
TRBV6-5,.,.,TRBJ2-7,CASSSSASSLYEYF,TGTGCCAGCAGTTCGTCGGCTAGTTCCCTTTACGAGTACTTC
TRBV7-2,.,.,TRBJ1-1,CASSLMLGLKDTEAFF,TGTGCCAGCAGCTTAATGCTGGGACTAAAGGACACTGAAGCTTTCTTT
TRBV6-1,.,.,TRBJ2-1,CASSEGGGGARYNEQFF,TGTGCCAGCAGTGAAGGAGGAGGGGGGGCGCGATACAATGAGCAGTTCTTC
TRBV27,.,.,TRBJ2-7,CASRTLRGGQGPYEQYF,TGTGCCAGCAGAACTCTAAGGGGGGGACAAGGTCCCTACGAGCAGTACTTC
TRBV2,.,.,TRBJ1-6,CASKGEHSPLHF,TGTGCCAGCAAAGGGGAGCATTCACCCCTCCACTTT
TRBV15,TRBD2,.,TRBJ2-7,CATSRVGGGSGTYEQYF,TGTGCCACCAGCAGAGTGGGTGGGGGTAGCGGGACCTACGAGCAGTACTTC
TRBV11-3,TRBD2,.,TRBJ2-1,CASSSGLAGGEQFF,TGTGCCAGCAGCTCGGGACTAGCGGGAGGTGAGCAGTTCTTC
TRBV5-4,TRBD2,.,TRBJ2-2,CASSLAGGPRTGELFF,TGTGCCAGCAGCTTAGCGGGAGGGCCGCGGACCGGGGAGCTGTTTTTT
TRBV18,TRBD1,.,TRBJ2-3,CASSRIGQGGTDTQYF,TGTGCCAGCTCACGGATCGGACAGGGGGGCACAGATACGCAGTATTTT
TRBV4-1,TRBD1,.,TRBJ1-1,CASSRVLGQGGEAFF,TGCGCCAGCAGCCGTGTTTTGGGACAGGGTGGAGAAGCTTTCTTT
TRBV10-1,.,.,TRBJ1-1,CARKREFDTEAFF,TGCGCCAGAAAAAGGGAGTTTGACACTGAAGCTTTCTTT
TRBV5-1,TRBD2,.,TRBJ2-4,CASSSTSGLAKNIQYF,TGCGCCAGCAGCTCGACTAGCGGTCTAGCCAAAAACATTCAGTACTTC
TRBV4-1,.,.,TRBJ1-5,CASSPTQNQPQHF,TGCGCCAGCAGCCCCACACAGAATCAGCCCCAGCATTTT
TRBV30,TRBD1,.,TRBJ2-2,CAWSGQGDGELFF,TGTGCCTGGAGTGGCCAGGGGGACGGGGAGCTGTTTTTT
TRBV6-6,.,.,TRBJ2-3,CASSYGLGRADTQYF,TGTGCCAGCAGTTACGGGCTGGGCAGGGCAGATACGCAGTATTTT
TRBV30,TRBD1,few,TRBJ1-1,CAWYRGRNTEAFF,TGTGCCTGGTACAGGGGGCGGAACACTGAAGCTTTCTTT
TRBV7-2,.,.,TRBJ2-2,CASSPDFLPNTGELFF,TGTGCCAGCAGCCCAGACTTCCTTCCGAACACCGGGGAGCTGTTTTTT